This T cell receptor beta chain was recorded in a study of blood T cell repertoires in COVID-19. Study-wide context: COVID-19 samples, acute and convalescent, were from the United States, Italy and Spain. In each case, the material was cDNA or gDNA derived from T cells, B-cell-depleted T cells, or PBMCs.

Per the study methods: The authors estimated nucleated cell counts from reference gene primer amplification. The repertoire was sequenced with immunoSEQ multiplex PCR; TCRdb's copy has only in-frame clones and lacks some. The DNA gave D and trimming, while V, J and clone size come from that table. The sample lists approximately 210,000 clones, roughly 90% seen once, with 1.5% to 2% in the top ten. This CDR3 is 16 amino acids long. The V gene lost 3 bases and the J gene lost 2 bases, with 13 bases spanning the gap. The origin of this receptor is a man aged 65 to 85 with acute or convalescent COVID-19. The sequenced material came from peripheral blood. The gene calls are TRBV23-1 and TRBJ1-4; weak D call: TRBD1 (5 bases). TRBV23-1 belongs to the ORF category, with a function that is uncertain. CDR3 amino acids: CASSHQLRQTNEKLFF. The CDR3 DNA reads TGCGCCAGCAGTCATCAATTAAGACAGACTAATGAAAAACTGTTTTTT.